This TCR beta chain emerged from a study of T cells expressing NK-cell markers. Study background: Seven donors tested HCMV-seropositive and one tested seronegative among the eight sequenced.

Germline CDR1 SGHTA, CDR2 FQGTGA. The length of the CDR3 is 14 residues. For this clonotype: Its antigen remains unidentified.

Study-wide results and limits: It remained uncertain whether the expanded NKG2C+ T cell clones were specific for HCMV antigens. Four donors showed these clonotypes also leading the CD3+CD56-NKG2C+ fraction.

Making the TCR beta cDNA relied on 5'RACE template switching with UMIs. For each CDR3 protein, TCRdb gives one entry from its re-call of the 5' RACE reads, without DNA. The ten top clones account for around 4%, within a sample of hundreds of thousands of distinct CDR3 sequences. The specimen was blood T cells: a sorted CD56 or NKG2C T cell subset, CD4+ or CD8+ T cells, or bulk PBMC T cells (not recorded which). This rearrangement joins TRBV7-3 to TRBJ1-3; TCRdb's D gene call, TRBD1, goes unchecked for lack of DNA. The TCR sequence derives from a woman aged 18-70 years in good health. The CDR3 spells CASSLSGRGDTIYF.